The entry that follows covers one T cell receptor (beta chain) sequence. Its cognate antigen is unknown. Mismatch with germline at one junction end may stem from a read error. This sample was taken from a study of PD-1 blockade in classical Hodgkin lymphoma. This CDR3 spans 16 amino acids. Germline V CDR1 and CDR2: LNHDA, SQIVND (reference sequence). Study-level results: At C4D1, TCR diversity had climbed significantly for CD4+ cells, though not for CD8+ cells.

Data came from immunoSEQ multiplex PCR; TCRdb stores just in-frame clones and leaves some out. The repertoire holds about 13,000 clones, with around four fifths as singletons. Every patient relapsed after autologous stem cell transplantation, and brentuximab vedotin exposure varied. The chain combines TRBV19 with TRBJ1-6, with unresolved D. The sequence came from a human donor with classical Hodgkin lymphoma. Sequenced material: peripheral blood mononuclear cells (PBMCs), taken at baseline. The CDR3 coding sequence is TGTGCCAGTAGCATAGGTATCGGGCTTGGTAATTCACCCCTCCACTTT. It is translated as CASSIGIGLGNSPLHF. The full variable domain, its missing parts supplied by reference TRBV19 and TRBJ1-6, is DGGITQSPKYLFRKEGQNVTLSCEQNLNHDAMYWYRQDPGQGLRLIYYSQIVNDFQKGDIAEGYSVSREKKESFPLTVTSAQKNPTAFYLCASSIGIGLGNSPLHFGNGTRLTVT.